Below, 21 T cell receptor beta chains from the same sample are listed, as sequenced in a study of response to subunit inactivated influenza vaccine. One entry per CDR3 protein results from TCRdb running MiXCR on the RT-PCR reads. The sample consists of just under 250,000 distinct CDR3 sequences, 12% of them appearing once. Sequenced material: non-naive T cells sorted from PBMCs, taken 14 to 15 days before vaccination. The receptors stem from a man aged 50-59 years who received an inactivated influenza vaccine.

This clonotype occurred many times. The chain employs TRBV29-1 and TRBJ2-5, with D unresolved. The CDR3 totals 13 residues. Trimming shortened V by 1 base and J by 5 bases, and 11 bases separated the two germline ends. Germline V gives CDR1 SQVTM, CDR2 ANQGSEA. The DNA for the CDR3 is TGCAGCGTTGAAGGCACTCAAGGGGAGACCCAGTACTTC. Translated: CSVEGTQGETQYF. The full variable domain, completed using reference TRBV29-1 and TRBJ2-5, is SAVISQKPSRDICQRGTSLTIQCQVDSQVTMMFWYRQQPGQSLTLIATANQGSEATYESGFVIDKFPISRPNLTFSTLTVSNMSPEDSSIYLCSVEGTQGETQYFGPGTRLLVL.

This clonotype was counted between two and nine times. For the CDR3, the DNA is TGCAGTGCTAGAGTTGACGCGTCCTACAATGAGCAGTTCTTC. Encoded protein: CSARVDASYNEQFF. The chain recombines TRBV20-1 with TRBJ2-1; D is ambiguous. CDR1 is DFQATT, CDR2 SNEGSKA, per germline (reference sequence). This CDR3 has 14 residues. V lost 1 base to trimming and J lost 1 base, with 8 bases between them.

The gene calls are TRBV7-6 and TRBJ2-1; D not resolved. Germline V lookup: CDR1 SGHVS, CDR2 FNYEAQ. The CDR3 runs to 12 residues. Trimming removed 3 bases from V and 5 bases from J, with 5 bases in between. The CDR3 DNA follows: TGTGCCAGCAGCTTCACAAACAATGAGCAGTTCTTC. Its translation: CASSFTNNEQFF.

CDR3 region: CASSLFLAAHNEQFF. The CDR3 region has the DNA TGTGCCAGCAGCCTATTCCTAGCGGCCCACAATGAGCAGTTCTTC. The J gene is TRBJ2-1, the V gene TRBV7-9, with 7 bases that match TRBD2. The J segment lost 5 bases and the V segment lost 5 bases, leaving 9 bases of the junction unmatched. CDR3 length: 15 amino acids. The germline gives CDR1 SEHNR, CDR2 FQNEAQ (reference sequence).

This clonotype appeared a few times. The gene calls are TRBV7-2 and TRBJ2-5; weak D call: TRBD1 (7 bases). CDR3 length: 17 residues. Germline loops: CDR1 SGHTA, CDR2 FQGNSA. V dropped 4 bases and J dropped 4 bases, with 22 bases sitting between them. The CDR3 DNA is TGTGCCAGCAGCTCCGGTGGGGGGACAGTGGACCGAGAGACCCAGTACTTC. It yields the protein CASSSGGGTVDRETQYF.

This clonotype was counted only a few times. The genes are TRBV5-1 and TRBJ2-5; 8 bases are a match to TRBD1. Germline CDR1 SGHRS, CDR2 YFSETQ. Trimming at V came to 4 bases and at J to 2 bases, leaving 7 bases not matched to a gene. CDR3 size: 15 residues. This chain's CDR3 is CASSPARGRQETQYF. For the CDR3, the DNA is TGCGCCAGCAGCCCGGCCAGGGGGCGGCAAGAGACCCAGTACTTC.

The DNA for the CDR3 is TGTGCCACCAGCAGCCCCGGAGGTCACAATGAGCAGTTCTTC. This codes for CATSSPGGHNEQFF. The chain links TRBV15 to TRBJ2-1, with a possible D match to TRBD2 (5 bases). The germline V gene encodes CDR1 LNHNV and CDR2 YYDKDF (reference sequence). Trimming shortened V by 3 bases and J by 5 bases, and 11 bases separated the two germline ends. CDR3 length: 14 amino acids.

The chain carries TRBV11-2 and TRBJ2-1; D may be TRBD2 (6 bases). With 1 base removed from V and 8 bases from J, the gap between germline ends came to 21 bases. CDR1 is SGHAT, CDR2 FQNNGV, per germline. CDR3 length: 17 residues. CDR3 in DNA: TGTGCCAGCAGCTTAGGGGTCCCTACCTCCGGGGAGGATGAGCAGTTCTTC. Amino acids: CASSLGVPTSGEDEQFF.

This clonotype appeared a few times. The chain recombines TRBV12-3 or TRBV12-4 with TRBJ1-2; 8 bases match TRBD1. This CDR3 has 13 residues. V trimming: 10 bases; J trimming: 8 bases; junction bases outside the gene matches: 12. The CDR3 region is CATRQGIPRGYTF. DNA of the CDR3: TGTGCCACCCGACAGGGGATACCACGAGGCTACACCTTC.

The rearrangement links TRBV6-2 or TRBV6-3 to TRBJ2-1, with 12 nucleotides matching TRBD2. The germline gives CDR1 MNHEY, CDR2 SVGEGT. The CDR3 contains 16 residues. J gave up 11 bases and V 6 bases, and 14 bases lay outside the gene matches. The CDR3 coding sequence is TGTGCCAGCAGCCAAGACCTAGCGGGAGGGATGGAAAAGCAGTTCTTC. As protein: CASSQDLAGGMEKQFF.

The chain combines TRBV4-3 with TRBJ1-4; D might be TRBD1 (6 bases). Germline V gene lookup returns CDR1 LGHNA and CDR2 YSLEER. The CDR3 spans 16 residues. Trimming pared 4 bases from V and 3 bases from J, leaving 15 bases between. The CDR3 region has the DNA TGCGCCAGCAGCCCAGCCCGGGGGGCCTCTAATGAAAAACTGTTTTTT. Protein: CASSPARGASNEKLFF.

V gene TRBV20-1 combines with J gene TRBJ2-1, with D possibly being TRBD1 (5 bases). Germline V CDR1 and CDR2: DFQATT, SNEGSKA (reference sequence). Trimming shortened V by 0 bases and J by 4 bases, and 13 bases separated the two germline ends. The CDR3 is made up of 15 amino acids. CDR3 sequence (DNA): TGCAGTGCTAGAGATCAGGCAGGGATTTACAATGAGCAGTTCTTC. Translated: CSARDQAGIYNEQFF.

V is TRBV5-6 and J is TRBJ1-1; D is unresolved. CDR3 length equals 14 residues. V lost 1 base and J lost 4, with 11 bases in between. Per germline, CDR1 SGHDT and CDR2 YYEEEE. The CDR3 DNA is TGTGCCAGCAGCTTGACAACCCGGAGCACTGAAGCTTTCTTT. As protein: CASSLTTRSTEAFF.

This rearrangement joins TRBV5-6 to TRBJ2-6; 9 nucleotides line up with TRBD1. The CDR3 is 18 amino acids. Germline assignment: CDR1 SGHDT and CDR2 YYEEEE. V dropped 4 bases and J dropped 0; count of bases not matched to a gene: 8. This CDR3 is CASSDRGQGYSGANVLTF. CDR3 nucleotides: TGTGCCAGCAGCGACCGGGGACAGGGTTACTCTGGGGCCAACGTCCTGACTTTC.

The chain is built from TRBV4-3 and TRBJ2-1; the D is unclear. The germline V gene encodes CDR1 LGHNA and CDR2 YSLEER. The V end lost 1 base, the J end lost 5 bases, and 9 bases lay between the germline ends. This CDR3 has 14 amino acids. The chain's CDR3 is CASSQGGRNNEQFF. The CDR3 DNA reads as TGCGCCAGCAGCCAAGGAGGTCGGAACAATGAGCAGTTCTTC.

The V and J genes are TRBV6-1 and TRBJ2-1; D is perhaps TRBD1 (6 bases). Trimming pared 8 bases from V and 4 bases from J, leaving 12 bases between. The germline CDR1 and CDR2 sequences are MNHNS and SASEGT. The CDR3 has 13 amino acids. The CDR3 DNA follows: TGTGCCAGCGCCCAGGGGATGTACAATGAGCAGTTCTTC. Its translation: CASAQGMYNEQFF.

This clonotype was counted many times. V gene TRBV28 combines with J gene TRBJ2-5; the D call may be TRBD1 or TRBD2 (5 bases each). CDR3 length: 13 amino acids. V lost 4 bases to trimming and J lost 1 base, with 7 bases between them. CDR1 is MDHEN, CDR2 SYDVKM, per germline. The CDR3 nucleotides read TGTGCCAGCAGTTCCGGGGCCCAAGAGACCCAGTACTTC. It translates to CASSSGAQETQYF.

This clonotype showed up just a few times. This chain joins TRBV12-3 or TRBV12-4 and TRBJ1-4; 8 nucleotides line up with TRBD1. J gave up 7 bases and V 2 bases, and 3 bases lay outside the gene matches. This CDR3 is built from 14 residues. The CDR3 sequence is CASSLSGGGEKLFF. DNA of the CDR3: TGTGCCAGCAGTTTATCAGGGGGCGGTGAAAAACTGTTTTTT.

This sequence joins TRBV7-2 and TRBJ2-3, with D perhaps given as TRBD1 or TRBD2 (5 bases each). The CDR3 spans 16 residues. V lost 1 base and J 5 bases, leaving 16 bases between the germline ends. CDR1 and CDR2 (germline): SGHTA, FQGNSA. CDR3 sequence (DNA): TGTGCCAGCAGCTTAGTTGGGTCCCGGGGCAAAGATACGCAGTATTTT. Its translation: CASSLVGSRGKDTQYF.

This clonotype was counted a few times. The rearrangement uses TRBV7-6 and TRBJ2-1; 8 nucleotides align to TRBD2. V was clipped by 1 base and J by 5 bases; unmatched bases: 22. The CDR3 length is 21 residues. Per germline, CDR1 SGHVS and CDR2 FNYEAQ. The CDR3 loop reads CASSLVSSGSPAGGRNNEQFF. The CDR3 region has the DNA TGTGCCAGCAGCTTAGTTTCTTCGGGCTCTCCGGCGGGAGGCAGGAACAATGAGCAGTTCTTC.

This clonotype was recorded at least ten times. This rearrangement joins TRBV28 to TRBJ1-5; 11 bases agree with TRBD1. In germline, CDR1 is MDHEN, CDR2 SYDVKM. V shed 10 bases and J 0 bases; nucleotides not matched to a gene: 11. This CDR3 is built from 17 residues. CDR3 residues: CATSSGQGVDSNQPQHF. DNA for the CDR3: TGTGCCACCTCCTCGGGACAGGGGGTGGATAGCAATCAGCCCCAGCATTTT.